This TCR beta chain was retrieved from a study of blood T cells in healthy people across ages (dated by TCRdb to about 2015). Background for the entire study: In model experiments, template switching captured roughly one uniquely barcoded TCR beta cDNA molecule for every two T cells. The study measured age-related changes in TCR beta repertoire diversity using deep sequencing normalized with unique cDNA molecular identifiers. The donors were divided into four age groups: young (average about 15 years), middle-aged (roughly 40), aged (roughly 60) and long-lived (roughly 86). To avoid experimental bias, donors of different ages were distributed randomly across sequencing lanes. For two donors (one aged 18 to 29 and one aged 80 or older), the study analyzed two additional independent replicas of 1 million unique cDNA reads from the same blood draw. Results and caveats for the whole study, not just this receptor: Total diversity estimates from one million sequenced T cells were considered lower bounds and underestimates. There was a strong correlation between observed TCR beta diversity and the percentage of naive T cells measured by flow cytometry. Conclusive comparison of naive and antigen-experienced compartments was prevented by the profiling of bulk unsorted PBMCs. The CMV infection status of donors was not known, potentially confounding age-related changes in expanded clonotypes. Compared with the aged group, more naive CD4+ T cells, fewer expanded clones and increased TCR diversity were shown by the long-lived group, suggesting age selection. Observed TCR beta diversity per million T cells fell roughly linearly with age, and a significant reduction was already apparent by age roughly 40.

The donors were some 39 Caucasian individuals from Russia, aged 6 to 90 years, who were systemically healthy. Each donor gave around 9.5 milliliters of peripheral blood, collected into EDTA-treated Vacutainer tubes. PBMCs were isolated by Ficoll-Paque density-gradient centrifugation, with at least 6 million obtained per sample. Trizol reagent was used to extract total RNA from the PBMCs, yielding at least 6 micrograms per sample. Naive CD45RAhigh/CD27high T cell percentages were measured by flow cytometry on a PBMC aliquot from every donor. This clonotype occurred a few times. Its cognate antigen has yet to be identified. Base qualities are not at hand, and no much larger clone is one base apart. Preparation of the library involved 5' RACE. TCRdb lists the instrument as Illumina HiSeq 2500. A second 7 to 11 cycle PCR used a sample-barcoded 5' primer and a J-beta primer mix. A unique molecular identifier was introduced onto each TCR beta cDNA molecule by a template-switch 5' adaptor carrying 12 random nucleotides. At least 2.5 million CDR3-containing paired-end reads were obtained from each sample. All of the RNA was converted into first-strand cDNA using the Mint cDNA synthesis kit, with a TRBC-specific oligonucleotide serving as the primer. Following uracil-DNA glycosylase treatment, a first 18-cycle PCR with universal primers M1SS and BC2_uni_R was performed on all cDNA. Per the authors' processing: Normalization of each sample was performed by random selection of 1 million high-quality reads, each carrying a distinct molecular identifier. Instead of being binned into consensus sequences, reads that shared molecular identifiers were thrown out. MiTCR, run with a Q25 quality threshold and the strictest error-elimination algorithm, handled CDR3 identification, clonotype clustering and error correction. A nonparametric unseen species model using Euler transformation provided a lower-bound estimate of total TCR beta diversity. The public reads were quality trimmed at Q25 with fastp and then assembled into clones with MiXCR by TCRdb, keeping productive beta chains. Every distinct CDR3 protein forms one entry, paired with its most common genes and DNA. The V and J calls here are based on TCRdb, not the publication. Across this sample there are 650,000 to 1,000,000 distinct CDR3 sequences, with roughly 40% seen only once. Over 10% of the sample is in the top ten clones.

The sequence derives from a man younger than 35 in good health. Material: blood.

The DNA sequence is as follows: TGTGCCAGCAGCCAAGTTTCGGGGTTAGCGGGGAGGGGGGAGCTGTTTTTT. It is translated as CASSQVSGLAGRGELFF. The chain joins TRBV4-2 to TRBJ2-2, and 8 bases in between align with TRBD2. From the cysteine up to the phenylalanine, the CDR3 has a length of 17 residues. The entry retains the CDR3 DNA only, 51 bases that are in frame from base 1. For CDR1 and CDR2, the germline V gene lists LGHNA and YNFKEQ. V lost 1 base and J lost 8 bases, and the count of bases not matched to a germline gene is 12.